These 9 T cell receptor beta chains came from one sample sequenced in a study of blood T cell repertoires in COVID-19. Libraries were prepared by immunoSEQ multiplex PCR; TCRdb keeps only in-frame clonotypes and omits some of them. Found here are 190,000 or so clones, around four fifths of them singletons; the top ten hold roughly 2.8%. Sequenced material: peripheral blood. These receptors were collected from a man in his fifties or sixties with active or convalescent COVID-19.

In nucleotides, the CDR3 is TGTGCTACCATTGGGGGGGGGCGTACTGAAGCTTTCTTT. It specifies CATIGGGRTEAFF. The chain links TRBV28 to TRBJ1-1, with TRBD1 as a possible D gene (6 bases). The germline gives CDR1 MDHEN, CDR2 SYDVKM. The CDR3 extends over 13 amino acids.

The rearrangement links TRBV7-9 to TRBJ1-2; 7 bases match TRBD1. Germline CDR1 and CDR2: SEHNR and FQNEAQ (reference sequence). Germline trimming cut 5 bases from V and 4 bases from J; bases unmatched to any gene: 1. CDR3 length equals 12 residues. The CDR3 DNA reads as TGTGCCAGCAGCAGGGACAGCTATGGCTACACCTTC. It specifies CASSRDSYGYTF.

This chain uses TRBV5-1 with TRBJ2-1; a weak D match, TRBD1 (6 bases). Per the germline V gene, CDR1 is SGHRS and CDR2 is YFSETQ. This CDR3 has 15 amino acids. Trimming took 3 bases from V and 0 from J, leaving 10 bases between them. This CDR3 reads CASSSDRSSYNEQFF. The CDR3, as DNA: TGCGCCAGCAGCTCGGACAGAAGCTCCTACAATGAGCAGTTCTTC.

This chain connects TRBV20-1 to TRBJ1-1; possible D gene TRBD1, 5 bases. The CDR3 has 13 amino acids. The V and J ends lost 6 bases and 4 bases respectively, with 15 bases between them. Germline V gives CDR1 DFQATT, CDR2 SNEGSKA (reference sequence). CDR3 nucleotides: TGCAGTGCGAGTTCAGGGTATAGCACTGAAGCTTTCTTT. Translating it yields CSASSGYSTEAFF.

This clone was recorded only once. This rearrangement joins TRBV5-1 to TRBJ2-5, with 10 bases matching TRBD2. Trimming removed 2 bases from V and 2 bases from J; junction bases left unmatched: 6. This CDR3 contains 16 residues. Germline-derived CDR1 and CDR2 are SGHRS and YFSETQ. The CDR3 sequence: CASSFNSGGRQETQYF. The DNA of the CDR3 is TGCGCCAGCAGCTTTAATAGCGGGGGGCGGCAAGAGACCCAGTACTTC.

V is TRBV5-1 and J is TRBJ1-1; 8 positions match TRBD1. The length of the CDR3 is 16 residues. CDR1 is SGHRS, CDR2 YFSETQ, per germline. The ends lost 2 bases at V and 4 bases at J; junction bases unmatched: 10. In DNA form, the CDR3 reads TGCGCCAGCAGCTTCACAGGGGGAGCGAGGGCCACTGAAGCTTTCTTT. It is translated as CASSFTGGARATEAFF.

The CDR3 sequence: CASSVAGVGNTIYF. In DNA form, the CDR3 reads TGTGCCAGCAGCGTAGCAGGGGTCGGAAACACCATATATTTT. The V gene is TRBV9, the J gene TRBJ1-3; TRBD1 is a possible D gene (6 bases). CDR3 length: 14 amino acids. Germline CDR1 and CDR2: SGDLS and YYNGEE. Trimming shortened V by 0 bases and J by 4 bases, and 8 bases separated the two germline ends.

The table lists this clone with a few counts. The chain has TRBV5-1 and TRBJ1-1; D gene ambiguous. Trimming removed 1 base from V and 0 bases from J, with 10 bases in between. Germline CDR1 SGHRS, CDR2 YFSETQ. The CDR3 extends over 15 amino acids. This CDR3 reads CASSLNPVLNTEAFF. The CDR3 DNA is TGCGCCAGCAGCTTGAATCCCGTTTTGAACACTGAAGCTTTCTTT.

V is TRBV9 and J is TRBJ1-6; the D is unclear. The V end was cut by 0 bases, the J end by 9 bases, with 10 bases between. Germline V gives CDR1 SGDLS, CDR2 YYNGEE. There are 14 residues in the CDR3. CDR3 DNA: TGTGCCAGCAGCGTAGATGTCGTCCCTTCACCCCTCCACTTT. It specifies CASSVDVVPSPLHF.